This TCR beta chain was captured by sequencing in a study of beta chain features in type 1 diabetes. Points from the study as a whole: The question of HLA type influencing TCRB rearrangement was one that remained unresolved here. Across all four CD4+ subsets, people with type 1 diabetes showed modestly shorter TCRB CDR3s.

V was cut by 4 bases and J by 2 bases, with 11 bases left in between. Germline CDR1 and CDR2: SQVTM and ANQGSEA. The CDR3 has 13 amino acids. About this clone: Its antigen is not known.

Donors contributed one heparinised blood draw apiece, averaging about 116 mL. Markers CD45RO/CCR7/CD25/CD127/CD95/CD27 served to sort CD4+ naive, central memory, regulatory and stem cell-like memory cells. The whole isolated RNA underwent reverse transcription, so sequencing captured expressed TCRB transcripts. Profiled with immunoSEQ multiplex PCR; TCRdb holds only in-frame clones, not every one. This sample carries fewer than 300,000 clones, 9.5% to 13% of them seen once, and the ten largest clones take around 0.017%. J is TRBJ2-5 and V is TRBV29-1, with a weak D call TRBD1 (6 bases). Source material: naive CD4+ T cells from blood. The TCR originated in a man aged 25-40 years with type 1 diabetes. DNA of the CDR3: TGCAGCGTTGGGGACACAGCTCAAGAGACCCAGTACTTC. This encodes CSVGDTAQETQYF. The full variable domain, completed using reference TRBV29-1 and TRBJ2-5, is SAVISQKPSRDICQRGTSLTIQCQVDSQVTMMFWYRQQPGQSLTLIATANQGSEATYESGFVIDKFPISRPNLTFSTLTVSNMSPEDSSIYLCSVGDTAQETQYFGPGTRLLVL.